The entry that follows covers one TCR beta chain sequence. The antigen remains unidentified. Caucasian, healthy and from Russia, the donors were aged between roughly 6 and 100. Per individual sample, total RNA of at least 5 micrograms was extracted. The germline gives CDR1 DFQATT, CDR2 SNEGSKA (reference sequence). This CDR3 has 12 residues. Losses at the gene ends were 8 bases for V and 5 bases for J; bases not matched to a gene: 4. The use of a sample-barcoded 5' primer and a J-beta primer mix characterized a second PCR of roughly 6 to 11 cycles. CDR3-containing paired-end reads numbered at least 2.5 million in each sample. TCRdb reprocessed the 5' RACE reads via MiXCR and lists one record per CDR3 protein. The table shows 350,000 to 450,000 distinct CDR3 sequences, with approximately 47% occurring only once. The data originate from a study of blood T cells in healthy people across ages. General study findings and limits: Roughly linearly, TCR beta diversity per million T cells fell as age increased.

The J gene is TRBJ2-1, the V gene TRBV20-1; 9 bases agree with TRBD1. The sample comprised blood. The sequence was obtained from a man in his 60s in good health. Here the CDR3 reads CSKQGANNEQFF. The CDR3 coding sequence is TGCAGTAAACAGGGGGCGAACAATGAGCAGTTCTTC.